Described below is a single TCR beta chain sequence and its context. The entry originates in a study of blood T cell repertoires in COVID-19. This CDR3 has 11 amino acids. V was pared by 4 bases and J by 8 bases, with 8 bases between. Germline CDR1 WSHSY, CDR2 SAAADI. Original methodology: Reference gene primers were amplified, and this amplification served to estimate nucleated cell counts. Method: immunoSEQ multiplex PCR; TCRdb's copy keeps in-frame clones and lacks some. The V and J calls and clone size are taken from that table; D and trimming were inferred from the DNA. The sample lists a few hundred thousand clones, around 86% occurring once.

V is TRBV10-2 and J is TRBJ1-1; D unresolved. This TCR was recovered from a man aged 50 to 60 with active or convalescent COVID-19. Sequencing used peripheral blood. CDR3 nucleotide sequence: TGCGCCAGCAGTGCGACTTCGGAAGCTTTCTTT. Translated, it gives CASSATSEAFF.